This is a list of T cell receptor beta chains from one sample in a study of CD8 T cells in ankylosing spondylitis. TCRdb independently ran MiXCR on the 5' RACE reads; one entry per CDR3 protein. The sample carries about 800,000 distinct CDR3 sequences, about an eighth recorded once. Material for sequencing was blood, either unsorted or a sorted T cell fraction (not recorded which). The receptors shown here come from a male donor with ankylosing spondylitis. Each CDR3 is given with its conserved first and last residue. The order of the fields is clone size, D gene, J gene, V gene, CDR3 protein, CDR3 DNA. The D gene is left open where the match is weak. Clone size is stated in some rows and not others, as once, few, many or a class when expanded.

clone_size: -
d_call: TRBD1
j_call: TRBJ1-1
v_call: TRBV29-1
cdr3_aa: CNAFTGGTEAFF
cdr3_nt: TGCAACGCATTTACAGGGGGCACTGAAGCTTTCTTT

clone_size: -
d_call: -
j_call: TRBJ2-1
v_call: TRBV6-2/TRBV6-3
cdr3_aa: CASSPSGTSLQERYNEQFF
cdr3_nt: TGTGCCAGCAGTCCCTCCGGGACTTCCCTCCAGGAGAGATACAATGAGCAGTTCTTC

clone_size: many
d_call: -
j_call: TRBJ1-5
v_call: TRBV12-3/TRBV12-4
cdr3_aa: CASSQAVGPQHF
cdr3_nt: TGTGCCAGCAGCCAGGCGGTAGGGCCCCAGCATTTT

clone_size: -
d_call: -
j_call: TRBJ1-6
v_call: TRBV5-5
cdr3_aa: CASSPKPGLNSPLHF
cdr3_nt: TGTGCCAGCAGCCCTAAACCAGGGCTGAATTCACCCCTCCACTTT

clone_size: -
d_call: TRBD1
j_call: TRBJ1-6
v_call: TRBV6-1
cdr3_aa: CATADRDGSPLHF
cdr3_nt: TGTGCCACCGCTGACAGGGACGGGTCACCCCTCCACTTT

clone_size: few
d_call: -
j_call: TRBJ1-6
v_call: TRBV5-4
cdr3_aa: CASSLMDRNSPLHF
cdr3_nt: TGTGCCAGCAGCTTGATGGACAGAAATTCACCCCTCCACTTT

clone_size: -
d_call: -
j_call: TRBJ2-3
v_call: TRBV7-2
cdr3_aa: CASSLIAGFTDTQYF
cdr3_nt: TGTGCCAGCAGCTTAATCGCGGGGTTCACAGATACGCAGTATTTT

clone_size: -
d_call: -
j_call: TRBJ2-3
v_call: TRBV4-2
cdr3_aa: CASSQDGETDTQYF
cdr3_nt: TGTGCCAGCAGCCAAGACGGTGAAACAGATACGCAGTATTTT

clone_size: few
d_call: -
j_call: TRBJ2-7
v_call: TRBV20-1
cdr3_aa: CSARTEASSYEQYF
cdr3_nt: TGCAGTGCTAGAACTGAAGCAAGCTCCTACGAGCAGTACTTC

clone_size: -
d_call: TRBD1
j_call: TRBJ2-7
v_call: TRBV10-3
cdr3_aa: CAIGDRDYEQYF
cdr3_nt: TGTGCCATCGGTGACAGGGACTACGAGCAGTACTTC

clone_size: -
d_call: TRBD1
j_call: TRBJ1-6
v_call: TRBV15
cdr3_aa: CATSQDRGSYNSPLHF
cdr3_nt: TGTGCCACCAGCCAGGACAGGGGTTCCTATAATTCACCCCTCCACTTT

clone_size: -
d_call: -
j_call: TRBJ1-1
v_call: TRBV7-9
cdr3_aa: CASSRDGSAFF
cdr3_nt: TGTGCCAGCAGCCGGGACGGGAGTGCTTTCTTT

clone_size: -
d_call: -
j_call: TRBJ1-2
v_call: TRBV12-3/TRBV12-4
cdr3_aa: CASSLNPDISYTF
cdr3_nt: TGTGCCAGCAGTTTAAACCCCGATATTAGCTACACCTTC

clone_size: few
d_call: TRBD1
j_call: TRBJ1-5
v_call: TRBV6-2/TRBV6-3
cdr3_aa: CASSSRGPTQPQHF
cdr3_nt: TGTGCCAGCAGTTCCAGGGGGCCAACTCAGCCCCAGCATTTT

clone_size: -
d_call: TRBD1
j_call: TRBJ1-2
v_call: TRBV7-2
cdr3_aa: CASSLEATGGYTF
cdr3_nt: TGTGCCAGCAGCTTAGAAGCGACAGGGGGCTACACCTTC

clone_size: many
d_call: -
j_call: TRBJ1-4
v_call: TRBV4-3
cdr3_aa: CASSQDGWSEKLFF
cdr3_nt: TGCGCCAGCAGCCAAGATGGGTGGAGTGAAAAACTGTTTTTT

clone_size: few
d_call: TRBD1
j_call: TRBJ2-5
v_call: TRBV24-1
cdr3_aa: CATSDLRDREETQYF
cdr3_nt: TGTGCCACCAGTGACCTCCGGGACAGAGAGGAGACCCAGTACTTC

clone_size: few
d_call: -
j_call: TRBJ2-7
v_call: TRBV30
cdr3_aa: CAWRYAYEQYF
cdr3_nt: TGTGCCTGGAGATATGCTTACGAGCAGTACTTC

clone_size: -
d_call: -
j_call: TRBJ2-4
v_call: TRBV4-3
cdr3_aa: CASSQRDPYADIQYF
cdr3_nt: TGCGCCAGCAGCCAAAGGGACCCCTATGCCGACATTCAGTACTTC

clone_size: -
d_call: -
j_call: TRBJ1-6
v_call: TRBV10-3
cdr3_aa: CAISGRARQSNSPLHF
cdr3_nt: TGTGCCATCAGCGGTAGGGCCAGACAGAGCAATTCACCCCTCCACTTT

clone_size: -
d_call: -
j_call: TRBJ2-6
v_call: TRBV6-2/TRBV6-3
cdr3_aa: CASNRWTNVLTF
cdr3_nt: TGTGCCAGCAACAGGTGGACCAACGTCCTGACTTTC

clone_size: few
d_call: -
j_call: TRBJ2-3
v_call: TRBV27
cdr3_aa: CASSEETHIPTDTQYF
cdr3_nt: TGTGCCAGCAGTGAAGAGACCCATATCCCCACAGATACGCAGTATTTT

clone_size: -
d_call: -
j_call: TRBJ1-6
v_call: TRBV4-3
cdr3_aa: CASSQSALGVHYNSPLHF
cdr3_nt: TGCGCCAGCAGCCAGTCCGCCCTCGGGGTCCACTATAATTCACCCCTCCACTTT

clone_size: many
d_call: -
j_call: TRBJ2-5
v_call: TRBV30
cdr3_aa: CAWSVSRWRETQYF
cdr3_nt: TGTGCCTGGAGTGTATCTCGCTGGCGGGAGACCCAGTACTTC

clone_size: -
d_call: -
j_call: TRBJ2-7
v_call: TRBV18
cdr3_aa: CASSPQVGQPLYEQYF
cdr3_nt: TGTGCCAGCTCACCACAAGTCGGACAGCCGCTCTACGAGCAGTACTTC